Detailed here is one TCR beta chain. This sample stems from a study of blood T cell repertoires in COVID-19. Recruitment covered some 25 US areas and drew participants whose ages spanned 18 to 89 years. Participants were placed into cohorts based on the clinical history they reported. Profiling relied on immunoSEQ multiplex PCR, and the TCRdb table lists in-frame clones only, not all of them. The repertoire consists of 300,000 to 350,000 clones, with over 70% occurring once and the leading ten covering around 4.6%. CDR1 and CDR2 from the germline V gene are MGHDK and SYGVNS. The CDR3 consists of 13 residues. V gave up 4 bases and J gave up 5 bases; unmatched junction bases: 5.

Sequenced material: PBMCs or T cells enriched from blood (not recorded which). This receptor was obtained from a man between 25 and 39 years old who had recovered from COVID-19. The chain uses TRBV25-1 and TRBJ2-7; the match to TRBD2 covers 7 bases. The CDR3 nucleotides are TGTGCCAGCAGTGTGGGGGGGTACGACGAGCAGTACTTC. Protein product: CASSVGGYDEQYF.